What follows is one T cell receptor beta chain and its context. The data originate from a study of blood T cell repertoires in COVID-19. Germline V lookup: CDR1 SGHRS, CDR2 YFSETQ. V was clipped by 0 bases and J by 4 bases; unmatched bases: 2. The CDR3 consists of 15 residues. Here immunoSEQ multiplex PCR was the method, and the copy in TCRdb shows in-frame clones only, minus some. The table includes about 380,000 clones, approximately 88% detected once. What was sequenced was peripheral blood. The TCR originated in a man aged 35-49 years with acute or convalescent COVID-19. This rearrangement joins TRBV5-1 to TRBJ2-2; 8 bases match TRBD1. CDR3 DNA: TGCGCCAGCAGCTTGGACAGGGGGGCCACCGGGGAGCTGTTTTTT. Protein product: CASSLDRGATGELFF.